These 20 T cell receptor beta chains were all obtained from the same sample, sequenced in a study of spatial heterogeneity in lung cancer. General observations from the study: Tumors with more nonsynonymous mutations had more expanded intratumoral alpha and beta TCRs.

From the 5' RACE reads, TCRdb called clonotypes with MiXCR, one entry per CDR3 protein. The sample includes over 14,000 distinct CDR3 sequences, roughly 6.6% of them seen just once. Their antigens are not known. Sample time point: sample taken at primary tumor resection. Sample: lung tumor tissue, taken at surgery. The receptors here all came from a male donor with early-stage non-small cell lung cancer.

This chain joins TRBV9 and TRBJ2-2; D is unclear. There are 17 residues in the CDR3. From germline, CDR1 is SGDLS and CDR2 YYNGEE. V lost 0 bases and J lost 6, with 18 bases in between. The CDR3 region is CASSVVGRPTSPGELFF. The CDR3 region has the DNA TGTGCCAGCAGCGTAGTAGGGCGGCCTACTTCTCCCGGGGAGCTGTTTTTT.

This clonotype was recorded at least ten times. V and J are TRBV27 and TRBJ2-7; 7 nucleotides line up with TRBD2. Germline V lookup: CDR1 MNHEY, CDR2 SMNVEV (reference sequence). The CDR3 contains 16 residues. V lost 5 bases, J lost 3 bases, and 13 bases stayed unmatched. CDR3 loop: CASSPTAGVKIYEQYF. CDR3 coding DNA: TGTGCCAGCAGTCCCACCGCGGGAGTCAAGATCTACGAGCAGTACTTC.

At least ten counts were recorded for this clonotype. The V call is TRBV11-2, the J call TRBJ2-7; D unclear. The CDR3 is made up of 15 amino acids. Trimming stripped 6 bases from V and 2 bases from J, with 17 bases between. Germline CDR1 is SGHAT and CDR2 is FQNNGV. CDR3 region: CASRVRSSTTYEQYV. In nucleotides, the CDR3 is TGTGCCAGCAGAGTTAGGTCCAGCACCACCTACGAGCAGTACGTC.

The rearrangement joins TRBV20-1 to TRBJ2-2, with TRBD1 identical over 7 bases. Trimming at V came to 6 bases and at J to 0 bases, leaving 7 bases not matched to a gene. Per the germline V gene, CDR1 is DFQATT and CDR2 is SNEGSKA (reference sequence). CDR3 length equals 15 residues. CDR3 sequence reads: CSAEDRASNTGELFF. CDR3 in DNA: TGCAGTGCCGAAGACAGGGCCTCGAACACCGGGGAGCTGTTTTTT.

For this clonotype: One end of the junction varies from germline; a read error may be responsible. The chain joins TRBV7-2 to TRBJ2-1; 7 bases match TRBD1. Germline loops: CDR1 SGHTA, CDR2 FQGNSA. CDR3 size: 15 residues. This CDR3 is CASSLRPTGYNERFF. As DNA, the CDR3 is TGTGCCAGCAGCTTACGCCCGACAGGGTACAATGAGCGGTTCTTC.

This clonotype occurred a few times. Just one base apart from a much larger clone, this may be a read error. The rearrangement uses TRBV20-1 and TRBJ2-3; the D call may be TRBD1 or TRBD2 (6 bases each). V was cut by 8 bases and J by 11 bases, with 17 bases left in between. There are 11 residues in the CDR3. Germline V CDR1 and CDR2: DFQATT, SNEGSKA (reference sequence). The CDR3 region is CSSGGGRGQYF. As DNA, the CDR3 is TGCAGTTCAGGTGGGGGGCGCGGGCAGTATTTT.

This clonotype was detected only a few times. This rearrangement joins TRBV20-1 to TRBJ2-3, with 13 bases matching TRBD2. Germline V gives CDR1 DFQATT, CDR2 SNEGSKA (reference sequence). Trimming cost V 6 bases and J 4 bases; bases outside gene matches: 4. The CDR3 is 14 residues long. The CDR3 sequence is CSALTSGGADTQYF. In DNA, the CDR3 is TGCAGTGCCCTTACTAGCGGGGGGGCAGATACGCAGTATTTT.

This clonotype showed up just a few times. A much larger clone differs from this one at a single base, so this may be a read error. The chain uses TRBV24-1 and TRBJ2-2; D possibly uses TRBD1 or TRBD2 (5 bases each). CDR3 length equals 17 residues. Germline CDR1 reads KGHDR; CDR2 reads SFDVKD. The CDR3 DNA reads as TGTGCCACCAGTGACTCCGGGACCGGGACGAACACCGAGGAGCTGTTTTTT. This codes for CATSDSGTGTNTEELFF.

This clonotype was detected ten times or more. The chain links TRBV6-1 to TRBJ1-5; 9 bases are a match to TRBD1. J gave up 5 bases and V 5 bases, and 10 bases lay outside the gene matches. The CDR3 runs 16 residues. CDR1 and CDR2 (germline): MNHNS, SASEGT. CDR3 protein: CASSSRDREVDQPQHF. DNA for the CDR3: TGTGCCAGCAGTAGCCGGGACAGGGAGGTGGATCAGCCCCAGCATTTT.

This clonotype was recorded a few times. The chain has TRBV30 and TRBJ2-1; tentative D call: TRBD2 (5 bases). Germline V gene data show CDR1 as GTSNPN and CDR2 as SVGIG (reference sequence). The CDR3 loop spans 16 amino acids. V was shortened by 2 bases and J by 7 bases, with 21 bases between the two germline ends. The CDR3 is CAWSLLRGLARNEQFF. As DNA, the CDR3 is TGTGCCTGGAGTCTCCTCCGAGGGTTAGCTCGGAATGAGCAGTTCTTC.

This clonotype was seen more than once but under ten times. The chain joins TRBV5-4 to TRBJ2-1; 13 bases map to TRBD2. The CDR3 has 16 residues. V lost 4 bases and J lost 9; bases outside the gene matches: 10. The germline V gene has CDR1 SGHNT and CDR2 YYREEE (reference sequence). The CDR3 sequence: CASSPRTSGRLTEQFF. CDR3 nucleotide sequence: TGTGCCAGCAGCCCTCGGACTAGCGGGAGACTCACTGAGCAGTTCTTC.

This clonotype was detected ten times or more. V and J are TRBV2 and TRBJ2-7, with D unclear. Germline V gene data show CDR1 as SNHLY and CDR2 as FYNNEI. The V gene lost 2 bases and the J gene lost 4 bases, with 9 bases spanning the gap. The CDR3 runs 13 residues. CDR3 amino acids: CASSELSSYEQYV. The DNA of the CDR3 is TGTGCCAGCAGTGAACTCTCTAGTTACGAGCAGTACGTC.

This clonotype appeared many times. The CDR3: CASSYAELTDTQYF. CDR3 in DNA: TGTGCCAGCAGTTACGCGGAGCTCACAGATACGCAGTATTTT. The chain has TRBV6-6 and TRBJ2-3; no firm D call. This CDR3 comprises 14 residues. Germline CDR1 reads MNHNY; CDR2 reads SVGAGI (reference sequence). The V gene lost 2 bases and the J gene lost 2 bases, with 8 bases spanning the gap.

CDR3 sequence reads: CASSTGLLYNSPLHF. CDR3 DNA sequence: TGTGCCAGCAGTACGGGACTTCTCTATAATTCACCCCTCCACTTT. This sequence joins TRBV6-2 or TRBV6-3 and TRBJ1-6; D is possibly TRBD1 (5 bases). V lost 5 bases, J lost 3 bases, and 11 bases lay in between. CDR1 and CDR2 (germline): MNHEY, SVGEGT. The CDR3 loop spans 15 amino acids.

This clonotype was recorded a few times. The V call is TRBV13, the J call TRBJ1-1; tentative D call: TRBD1 (5 bases). This CDR3 has 16 residues. Germline lookup yields CDR1 PRHDT and CDR2 FYEKMQ (reference sequence). V was shortened by 0 bases and J by 4 bases, with 15 bases between the two germline ends. The CDR3 bases are TGTGCCAGCAGCTTAGGGAGATGGGGGGAAGTCACTGAAGCTTTCTTT. This codes for CASSLGRWGEVTEAFF.

The chain employs TRBV4-3 and TRBJ2-6, with D possibly matching TRBD2 (6 bases). V was cut by 3 bases and J by 0 bases, with 12 bases left in between. Germline loops: CDR1 LGHNA, CDR2 YSLEER. CDR3 length: 17 amino acids. The CDR3 DNA is TGCGCCAGCAGCCACTCCGTGGGGGGCTCTGGGGCCAACGTCCTGACTTTC. It translates to CASSHSVGGSGANVLTF.

This clonotype was picked up many times. This chain connects TRBV6-2 or TRBV6-3 to TRBJ1-5; TRBD1 agrees at 7 bases. The CDR3 runs 15 residues. The germline V gene has CDR1 MNHEY and CDR2 SVGEGT. V shed 2 bases, J shed 0 bases, and the junction held 1 base outside the gene matches. The CDR3 DNA is TGTGCCAGCAGTTACAGGGGGCGTAGCAATCAGCCCCAGCATTTT. Translation gives CASSYRGRSNQPQHF.

By sample share, this clonotype is medium-sized. The V and J genes are TRBV9 and TRBJ1-5; no reliable D call. With 0 bases removed from V and 3 bases from J, the gap between germline ends came to 7 bases. Germline V gives CDR1 SGDLS, CDR2 YYNGEE. The CDR3 consists of 14 residues. This CDR3 reads CASSVDGANQPQHF. The CDR3 DNA sequence: TGTGCCAGCAGCGTAGACGGTGCCAATCAGCCCCAGCATTTT. The full variable domain, with the rest looked up from reference TRBV9 and TRBJ1-5, is DSGVTQTPKHLITATGQRVTLRCSPRSGDLSVYWYQQSLDQGLQFLIQYYNGEERAKGNILERFSAQQFPDLHSELNLSSLELGDSALYFCASSVDGANQPQHFGDGTRLSIL.

This clonotype was observed at least ten times. This chain connects TRBV27 to TRBJ1-1, with 7 positions matching TRBD1. Germline CDR1 reads MNHEY; CDR2 reads SMNVEV (reference sequence). With V trimmed by 4 bases and J by 0 bases, 2 bases remained unmatched. This CDR3 is built from 14 residues. The CDR3 reads CASSYRGLNTEAFF. The CDR3 DNA follows: TGTGCCAGCAGTTACAGGGGCCTGAACACTGAAGCTTTCTTT.

This clonotype is categorized as medium-sized (0.01 to 0.1%). This chain joins TRBV19 and TRBJ1-1; D not resolved. This CDR3 contains 13 residues. CDR1 and CDR2 from the germline V gene are LNHDA and SQIVND (reference sequence). V dropped 5 bases and J dropped 1 base, with 8 bases sitting between them. The CDR3 DNA sequence: TGTGCCAGTAGTGCCCAGAGGAACACTGAAGCTTTCTTT. Residues: CASSAQRNTEAFF.